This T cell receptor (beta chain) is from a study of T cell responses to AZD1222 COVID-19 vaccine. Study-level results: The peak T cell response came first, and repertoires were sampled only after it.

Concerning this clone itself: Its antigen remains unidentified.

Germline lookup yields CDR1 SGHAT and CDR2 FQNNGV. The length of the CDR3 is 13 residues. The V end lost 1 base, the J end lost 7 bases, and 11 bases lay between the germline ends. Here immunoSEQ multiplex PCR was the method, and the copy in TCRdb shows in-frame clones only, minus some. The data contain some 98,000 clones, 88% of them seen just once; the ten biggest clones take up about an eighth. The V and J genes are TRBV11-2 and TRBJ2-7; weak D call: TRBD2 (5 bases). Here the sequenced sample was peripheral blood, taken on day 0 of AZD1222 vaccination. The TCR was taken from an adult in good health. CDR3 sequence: CASSLAGSGEQYF. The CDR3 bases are TGTGCCAGCAGCTTAGCGGGATCGGGGGAGCAGTACTTC.